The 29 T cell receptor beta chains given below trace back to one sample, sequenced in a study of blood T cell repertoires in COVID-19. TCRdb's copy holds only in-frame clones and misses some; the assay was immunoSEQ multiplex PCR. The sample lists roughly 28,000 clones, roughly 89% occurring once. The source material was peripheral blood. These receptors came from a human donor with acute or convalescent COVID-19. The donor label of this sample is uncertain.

The CDR3 coding sequence is TGTGCCAGCAGCCCAACGGACAGGGACCAGCCCCAGCATTTT. It encodes CASSPTDRDQPQHF. The genes are TRBV7-9 and TRBJ1-5; 8 positions match TRBD1. The V and J ends lost 5 bases and 7 bases, in that order; junction bases with no gene match: 7. This CDR3 region has 14 residues. The germline V gene has CDR1 SEHNR and CDR2 FQNEAQ (reference sequence).

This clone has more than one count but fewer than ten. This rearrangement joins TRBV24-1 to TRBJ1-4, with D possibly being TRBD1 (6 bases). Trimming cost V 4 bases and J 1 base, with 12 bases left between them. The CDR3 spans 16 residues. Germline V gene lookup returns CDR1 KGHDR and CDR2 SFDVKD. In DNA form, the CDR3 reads TGTGCCACCAGTGAAGGGGGACGGAAAACTAATGAAAAACTGTTTTTT. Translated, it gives CATSEGGRKTNEKLFF.

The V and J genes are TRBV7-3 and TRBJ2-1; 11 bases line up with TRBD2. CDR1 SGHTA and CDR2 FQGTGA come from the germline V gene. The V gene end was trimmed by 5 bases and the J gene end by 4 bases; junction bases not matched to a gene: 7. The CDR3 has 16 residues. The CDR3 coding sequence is TGTGCCAGCAGCGCCGGGACTAGCGGTTTATACAATGAGCAGTTCTTC. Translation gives CASSAGTSGLYNEQFF.

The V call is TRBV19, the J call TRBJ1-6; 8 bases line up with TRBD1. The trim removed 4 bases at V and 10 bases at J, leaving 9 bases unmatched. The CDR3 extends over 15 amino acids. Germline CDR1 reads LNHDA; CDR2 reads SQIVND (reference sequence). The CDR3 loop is CASSTGGQGRSPLHF. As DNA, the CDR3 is TGTGCCAGTAGTACCGGAGGACAGGGTCGGTCACCCCTCCACTTT. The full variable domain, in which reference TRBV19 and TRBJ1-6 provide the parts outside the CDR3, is DGGITQSPKYLFRKEGQNVTLSCEQNLNHDAMYWYRQDPGQGLRLIYYSQIVNDFQKGDIAEGYSVSREKKESFPLTVTSAQKNPTAFYLCASSTGGQGRSPLHFGNGTRLTVT.

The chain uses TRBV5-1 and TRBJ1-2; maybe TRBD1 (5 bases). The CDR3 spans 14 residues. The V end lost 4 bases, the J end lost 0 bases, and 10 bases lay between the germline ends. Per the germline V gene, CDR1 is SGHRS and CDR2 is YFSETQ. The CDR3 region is CASSPAGTNYGYTF. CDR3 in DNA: TGCGCCAGCAGCCCCGCAGGGACTAACTATGGCTACACCTTC.

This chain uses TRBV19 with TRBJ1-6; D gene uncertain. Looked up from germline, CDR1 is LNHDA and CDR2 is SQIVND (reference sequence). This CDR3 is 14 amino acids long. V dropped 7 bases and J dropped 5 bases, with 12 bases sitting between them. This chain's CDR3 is CASKVRADNSPLHF. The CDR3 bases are TGTGCCAGTAAGGTCAGAGCGGATAATTCACCCCTCCACTTT.

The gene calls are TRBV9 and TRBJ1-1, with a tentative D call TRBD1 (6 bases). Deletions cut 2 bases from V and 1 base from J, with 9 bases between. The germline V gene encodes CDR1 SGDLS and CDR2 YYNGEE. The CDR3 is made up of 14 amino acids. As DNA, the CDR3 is TGTGCCAGCAGCGTGCAGACAGGGAACACTGAAGCTTTCTTT. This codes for CASSVQTGNTEAFF.

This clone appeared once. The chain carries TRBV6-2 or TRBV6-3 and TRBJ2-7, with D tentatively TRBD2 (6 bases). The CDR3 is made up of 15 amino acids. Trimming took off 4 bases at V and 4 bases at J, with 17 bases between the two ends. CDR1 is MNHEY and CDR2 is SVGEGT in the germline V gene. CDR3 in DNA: TGTGCCAGCAGTTCCAGCGGGTCATCCTGGTACGAGCAGTACTTC. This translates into CASSSSGSSWYEQYF.

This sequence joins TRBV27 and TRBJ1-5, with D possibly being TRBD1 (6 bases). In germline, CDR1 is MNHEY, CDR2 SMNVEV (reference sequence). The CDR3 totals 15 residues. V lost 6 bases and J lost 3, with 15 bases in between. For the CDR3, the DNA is TGTGCCAGCAGAACAGGGACCCACCCCAATCAGCCCCAGCATTTT. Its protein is CASRTGTHPNQPQHF.

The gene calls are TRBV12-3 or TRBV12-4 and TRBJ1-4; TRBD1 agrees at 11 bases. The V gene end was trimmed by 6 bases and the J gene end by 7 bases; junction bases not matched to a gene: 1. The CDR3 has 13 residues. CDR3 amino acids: CASRDRGREKLFF. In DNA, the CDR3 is TGTGCCAGCAGGGACAGGGGGCGTGAAAAACTGTTTTTT.

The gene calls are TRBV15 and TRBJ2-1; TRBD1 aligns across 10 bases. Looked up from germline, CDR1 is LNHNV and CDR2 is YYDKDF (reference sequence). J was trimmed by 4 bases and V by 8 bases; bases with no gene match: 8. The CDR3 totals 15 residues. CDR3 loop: CATRTGGVWYNEQFF. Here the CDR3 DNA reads TGTGCCACCCGGACAGGGGGTGTTTGGTACAATGAGCAGTTCTTC.

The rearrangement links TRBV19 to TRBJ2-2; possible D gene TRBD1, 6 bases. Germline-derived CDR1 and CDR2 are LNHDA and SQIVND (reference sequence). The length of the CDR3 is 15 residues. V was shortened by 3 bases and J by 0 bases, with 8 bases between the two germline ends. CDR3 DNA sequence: TGTGCCAGTAGTATTAGGACAGCGAACACCGGGGAGCTGTTTTTT. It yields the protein CASSIRTANTGELFF.

CDR3 residues: CASSQEQGFGGYTF. CDR3 DNA: TGCGCCAGCAGCCAAGAACAGGGTTTCGGTGGCTACACCTTC. The rearrangement links TRBV4-3 to TRBJ1-2, with D maybe TRBD1 (6 bases). Germline V lookup: CDR1 LGHNA, CDR2 YSLEER. V lost 0 bases, J lost 7 bases, and 12 bases lay in between. CDR3 length: 14 residues.

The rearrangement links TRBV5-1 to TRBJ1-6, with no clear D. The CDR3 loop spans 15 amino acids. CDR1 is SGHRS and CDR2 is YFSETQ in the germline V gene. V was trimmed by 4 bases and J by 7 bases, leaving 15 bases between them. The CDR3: CASSDATVRNSPLHF. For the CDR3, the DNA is TGCGCCAGCAGCGATGCAACGGTCCGGAATTCACCCCTCCACTTT.

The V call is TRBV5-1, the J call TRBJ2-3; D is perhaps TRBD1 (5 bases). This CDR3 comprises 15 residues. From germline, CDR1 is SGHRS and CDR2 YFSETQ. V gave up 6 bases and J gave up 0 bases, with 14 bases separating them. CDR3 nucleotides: TGCGCCAGCACCCCGACAGAGACTAGCACAGATACGCAGTATTTT. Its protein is CASTPTETSTDTQYF.

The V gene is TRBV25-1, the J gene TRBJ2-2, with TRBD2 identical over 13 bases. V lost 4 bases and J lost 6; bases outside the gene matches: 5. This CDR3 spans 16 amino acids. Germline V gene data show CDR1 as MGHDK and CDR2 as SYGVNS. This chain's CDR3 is CASSAPGLAGPGELFF. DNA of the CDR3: TGTGCCAGCAGTGCCCCGGGACTAGCGGGACCCGGGGAGCTGTTTTTT.

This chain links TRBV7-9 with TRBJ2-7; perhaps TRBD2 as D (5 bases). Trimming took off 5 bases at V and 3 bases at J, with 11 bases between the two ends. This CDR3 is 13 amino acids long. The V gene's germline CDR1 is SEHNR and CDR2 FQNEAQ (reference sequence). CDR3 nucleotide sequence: TGTGCCAGCAGCCCCCCGGGGAGCTACGAGCAGTACGTC. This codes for CASSPPGSYEQYV.

The CDR3 DNA follows: TGCAGTGCTAGTCTCAGAGGTGGTCAGCCCCAGCATTTT. Residues: CSASLRGGQPQHF. The chain is built from TRBV20-1 and TRBJ1-5; no reliable D call. The CDR3 loop spans 13 amino acids. CDR1 DFQATT and CDR2 SNEGSKA come from the germline V gene (reference sequence). Trimming left V 3 bases short and J 6 bases short, with 12 bases between.

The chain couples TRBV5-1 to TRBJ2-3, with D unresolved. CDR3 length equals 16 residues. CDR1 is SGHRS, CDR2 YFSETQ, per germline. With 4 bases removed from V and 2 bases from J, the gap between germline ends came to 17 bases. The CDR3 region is CASSLPGGAYTDTQYF. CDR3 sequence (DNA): TGCGCCAGCAGCCTACCCGGCGGAGCTTACACAGATACGCAGTATTTT.

Here the CDR3 reads CASSFRLRDTNTEAFF. DNA of the CDR3: TGTGCCAGCAGCTTTCGGCTCCGGGACACCAACACTGAAGCTTTCTTT. The rearrangement uses TRBV7-2 and TRBJ1-1; weak D call: TRBD1 (6 bases). V was trimmed by 3 bases and J by 2 bases, leaving 16 bases between them. The CDR3 loop spans 16 amino acids. Germline lookup yields CDR1 SGHTA and CDR2 FQGNSA.

DNA for the CDR3: TGTGCCAGCAGTTATCATCAGGGCTCTCCTGGAAACACCATATATTTT. Protein: CASSYHQGSPGNTIYF. The rearrangement joins TRBV6-2 or TRBV6-3 to TRBJ1-3, with D possibly TRBD1 on 5 matching bases. Per the germline V gene, CDR1 is MNHEY and CDR2 is SVGEGT. This CDR3 is built from 16 residues. Between the trimmed V and J ends, which lost 3 bases and 2 bases, there was a span of 14 bases.

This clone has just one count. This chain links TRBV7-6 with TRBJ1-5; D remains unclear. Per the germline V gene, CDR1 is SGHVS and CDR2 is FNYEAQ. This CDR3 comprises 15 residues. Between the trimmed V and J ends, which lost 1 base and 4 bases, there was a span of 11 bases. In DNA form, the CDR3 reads TGTGCCAGCAGCTTAGGTTTAGGAGATAATCAGCCCCAGCATTTT. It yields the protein CASSLGLGDNQPQHF.

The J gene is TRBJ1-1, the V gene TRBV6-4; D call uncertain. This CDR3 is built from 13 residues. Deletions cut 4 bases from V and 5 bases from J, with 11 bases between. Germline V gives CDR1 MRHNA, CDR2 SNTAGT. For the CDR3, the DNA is TGTGCCAGCAGTGCGACTCAAACAACTGAAGCTTTCTTT. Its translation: CASSATQTTEAFF.

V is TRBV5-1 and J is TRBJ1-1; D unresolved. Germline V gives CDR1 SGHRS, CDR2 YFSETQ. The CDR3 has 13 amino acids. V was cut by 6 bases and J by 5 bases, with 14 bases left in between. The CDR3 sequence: CASTSGGRTEAFF. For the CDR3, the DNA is TGCGCCAGCACCTCGGGAGGGAGGACTGAAGCTTTCTTT.

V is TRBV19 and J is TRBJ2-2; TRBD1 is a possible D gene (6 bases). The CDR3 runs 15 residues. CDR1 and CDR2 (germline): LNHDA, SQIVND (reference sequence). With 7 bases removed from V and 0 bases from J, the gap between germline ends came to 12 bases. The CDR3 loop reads CASTRSGANTGELFF. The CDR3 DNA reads TGTGCCAGTACTCGCTCAGGGGCGAACACCGGGGAGCTGTTTTTT.

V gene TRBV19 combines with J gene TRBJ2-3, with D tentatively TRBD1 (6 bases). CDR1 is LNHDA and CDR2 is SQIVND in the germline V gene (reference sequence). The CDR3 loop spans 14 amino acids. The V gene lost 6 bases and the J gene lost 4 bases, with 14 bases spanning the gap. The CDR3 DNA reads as TGTGCCAGTAGGCTAGGGGGTGATGCAGATACGCAGTATTTT. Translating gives CASRLGGDADTQYF. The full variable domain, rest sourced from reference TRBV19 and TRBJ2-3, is DGGITQSPKYLFRKEGQNVTLSCEQNLNHDAMYWYRQDPGQGLRLIYYSQIVNDFQKGDIAEGYSVSREKKESFPLTVTSAQKNPTAFYLCASRLGGDADTQYFGPGTRLTVL.

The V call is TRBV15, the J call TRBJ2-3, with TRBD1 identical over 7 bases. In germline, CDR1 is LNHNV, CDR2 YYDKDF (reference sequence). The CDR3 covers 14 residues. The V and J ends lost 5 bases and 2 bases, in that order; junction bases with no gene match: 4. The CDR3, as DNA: TGTGCCACCAGCTCACAGGGGTCCACAGATACGCAGTATTTT. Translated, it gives CATSSQGSTDTQYF.

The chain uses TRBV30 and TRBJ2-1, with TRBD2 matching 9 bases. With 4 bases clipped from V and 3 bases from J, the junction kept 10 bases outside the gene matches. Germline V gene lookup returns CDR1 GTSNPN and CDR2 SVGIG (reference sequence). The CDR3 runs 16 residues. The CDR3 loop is CAWNPAGGLGYNEQFF. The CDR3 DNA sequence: TGTGCCTGGAATCCAGCGGGGGGACTCGGCTACAATGAGCAGTTCTTC.

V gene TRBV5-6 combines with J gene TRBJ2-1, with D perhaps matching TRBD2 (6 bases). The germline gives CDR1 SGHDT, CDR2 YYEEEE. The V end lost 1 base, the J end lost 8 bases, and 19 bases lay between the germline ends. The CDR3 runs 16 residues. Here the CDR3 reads CASSLPAGGKGDEQFF. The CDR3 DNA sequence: TGTGCCAGCAGCTTGCCGGCGGGCGGGAAAGGAGATGAGCAGTTCTTC.